These 8 T cell receptor beta chains share one sample of origin, sequenced in a study of blood T cell repertoires in COVID-19. Generated by immunoSEQ multiplex PCR, the TCRdb table keeps only in-frame clones and is missing some. The data show 200,000 to 250,000 clones, 86% seen once. The sample comprised PBMCs or T cells enriched from blood (not recorded which). The receptor source for this set is a woman aged 40 to 50 with acute COVID-19.

This clone was observed a single time. Other DNA sequences in the sample encode the same CDR3. This chain uses TRBV12-3 or TRBV12-4 with TRBJ1-1, with TRBD1 as a possible D gene (5 bases). The CDR3 extends over 13 amino acids. The V gene lost 3 bases and the J gene lost 1 base, with 6 bases spanning the gap. CDR3 DNA sequence: TGTGCCAGCAGTTTGCAGGGGAACACTGAAGCTTTCTTT. Translation: CASSLQGNTEAFF.

The V call is TRBV6-5, the J call TRBJ1-1; TRBD1 might be the D (5 bases). Germline V gene data show CDR1 as MNHEY and CDR2 as SVGAGI. The CDR3 is 13 amino acids. Trimming removed 5 bases from V and 4 bases from J, with 11 bases in between. CDR3 bases: TGTGCCAGCAGTCGCAGGGTAGGCACTGAAGCTTTCTTT. Translation gives CASSRRVGTEAFF.

This clone was observed a handful of times. The V and J genes are TRBV5-4 and TRBJ1-2; 7 bases fit TRBD1. The V gene's germline CDR1 is SGHNT and CDR2 YYREEE (reference sequence). Trimming at V came to 4 bases and at J to 14 bases, leaving 11 bases not matched to a gene. The CDR3 has 12 residues. The chain's CDR3 is CASSRGQETQTF. The CDR3 DNA reads TGTGCCAGCAGCCGCGGACAGGAAACCCAGACCTTC.

The V call is TRBV3-1 (or the pseudogene TRBV3-2), the J call TRBJ1-2, with a possible D match to TRBD1 (6 bases). The CDR3 spans 15 residues. The V gene's germline CDR1 is LGHDT and CDR2 YNNKEL (reference sequence). The V end lost 1 base, the J end lost 4 bases, and 13 bases lay between the germline ends. CDR3 DNA: TGTGCCAGCAGCCAAGGAGTGGACAGTGCCTATGGCTACACCTTC. It specifies CASSQGVDSAYGYTF.

This rearrangement joins TRBV24-1 to TRBJ2-6; TRBD1 matches 7 bases. The V and J ends lost 4 bases and 11 bases, in that order; junction bases with no gene match: 10. Germline CDR1 reads KGHDR; CDR2 reads SFDVKD. The CDR3 totals 15 residues. CDR3 sequence (DNA): TGTGCCACCAGTGACACGGGACAGTCGGTCCACGTCCTGACTTTC. Translated, it gives CATSDTGQSVHVLTF.

The chain has TRBV6-5 and TRBJ1-6; 7 positions match TRBD1. Germline CDR1 reads MNHEY; CDR2 reads SVGAGI. The V gene end was trimmed by 5 bases and the J gene end by 9 bases; junction bases not matched to a gene: 4. CDR3 length: 13 residues. This CDR3 reads CASSPRDSSPLHF. The CDR3 DNA reads TGTGCCAGCAGTCCTCGGGACAGTTCACCCCTCCACTTT.

This CDR3 is CASSNDRAAEAFF. Here the CDR3 DNA reads TGTGCCAGTAGTAACGACAGGGCGGCTGAAGCTTTCTTT. This sequence joins TRBV19 and TRBJ1-1; 7 bases agree with TRBD1. Germline loops: CDR1 LNHDA, CDR2 SQIVND (reference sequence). Germline trimming cut 4 bases from V and 6 bases from J; bases unmatched to any gene: 5. The CDR3 runs 13 residues.

The gene calls are TRBV9 and TRBJ2-3; the D gene is possibly TRBD1 (6 bases). Trimming took off 1 base at V and 4 bases at J, with 13 bases between the two ends. The CDR3 loop spans 15 amino acids. CDR1 is SGDLS and CDR2 is YYNGEE in the germline V gene. For the CDR3, the DNA is TGTGCCAGCAGCGTACTCGGACAGTACCCAGATACGCAGTATTTT. Encoded protein: CASSVLGQYPDTQYF.